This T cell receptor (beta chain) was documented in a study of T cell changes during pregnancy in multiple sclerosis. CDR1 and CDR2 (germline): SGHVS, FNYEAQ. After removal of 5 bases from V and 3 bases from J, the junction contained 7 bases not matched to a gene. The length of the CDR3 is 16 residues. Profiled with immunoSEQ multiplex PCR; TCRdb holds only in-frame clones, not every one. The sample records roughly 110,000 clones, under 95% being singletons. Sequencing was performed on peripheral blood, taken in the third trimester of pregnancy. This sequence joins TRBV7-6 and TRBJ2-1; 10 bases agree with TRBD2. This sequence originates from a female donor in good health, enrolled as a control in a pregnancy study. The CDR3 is CASSPSGTSDYNEQFF. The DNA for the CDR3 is TGTGCCAGCAGCCCTTCCGGGACTAGCGACTACAATGAGCAGTTCTTC.